Presented here are 5 T cell receptor beta chains from one specimen sequenced in a study of blood T cell repertoires in COVID-19. Profiled with immunoSEQ multiplex PCR; TCRdb holds only in-frame clones, not every one. The table shows about 200,000 clones, with approximately 79% occurring only once. Sequencing input: PBMCs or T cells enriched from blood (not recorded which). Every receptor here comes from a woman aged 60-75 years with acute COVID-19.

This chain connects TRBV5-1 to TRBJ2-3; 7 nucleotides agree with TRBD1. The CDR3 is 17 amino acids. Germline CDR1 SGHRS, CDR2 YFSETQ. Trimming removed 4 bases from V and 4 bases from J; junction bases left unmatched: 15. The CDR3 spells CASSPLRGRDYSDTQYF. The CDR3 DNA reads TGCGCCAGCAGCCCCCTCAGGGGGAGAGATTATTCAGATACGCAGTATTTT. The full variable domain, in which reference TRBV5-1 and TRBJ2-3 provide the parts outside the CDR3, is KAGVTQTPRYLIKTRGQQVTLSCSPISGHRSVSWYQQTPGQGLQFLFEYFSETQRNKGNFPGRFSGRQFSNSRSEMNVSTLELGDSALYLCASSPLRGRDYSDTQYFGPGTRLTVL.

This clone was counted once. The V gene is TRBV5-8, the J gene TRBJ2-7; 9 nucleotides agree with TRBD1. Germline V CDR1 and CDR2: SGHTS, YDEGEE. The junction had 5 bases not matched to a gene; V was cut back by 4 bases and J by 6 bases. The length of the CDR3 is 13 residues. CDR3 nucleotides: TGTGCCAGCAGCCTACAGGGGGCGGCCGAGCAGTACGTC. It yields the protein CASSLQGAAEQYV.

The rearrangement joins TRBV3-1 (or the pseudogene TRBV3-2) to TRBJ2-1, with 8 bases that match TRBD2. With V trimmed by 5 bases and J by 5 bases, 14 bases remained unmatched. CDR1 LGHDT and CDR2 YNNKEL come from the germline V gene (reference sequence). CDR3 length: 17 residues. The CDR3 coding sequence is TGTGCCAGCAGCTTCAGACGGGGGGGGCATAAGGACAATGAGCAGTTCTTC. Translating gives CASSFRRGGHKDNEQFF.

As to this clone: The sample holds other DNA sequences that translate to the same CDR3. This chain joins TRBV18 and TRBJ2-7; D call uncertain. Trimming stripped 3 bases from V and 1 base from J, with 4 bases between. The CDR3 is 12 residues long. Germline assignment: CDR1 KGHSH and CDR2 LQKENI. CDR3 loop: CASSPSSYEQYV. CDR3 DNA: TGTGCCAGCTCACCGAGTTCCTACGAGCAGTACGTC.

The chain links TRBV6-4 to TRBJ1-1, with 7 bases matching TRBD1. From germline, CDR1 is MRHNA and CDR2 SNTAGT. J was trimmed by 4 bases and V by 6 bases; bases with no gene match: 8. CDR3 length equals 14 residues. CDR3 loop: CASRKRTGGTEAFF. The CDR3 region has the DNA TGTGCCAGCAGAAAAAGGACAGGAGGCACTGAAGCTTTCTTT.